This T cell receptor beta chain was profiled in a study of metastatic and nonmetastatic thyroid tumors. General study findings and limits: In both blood and tumor samples, TCR beta diversity was reported significantly higher for malignant than benign nodules.

The J segment lost 4 bases and the V segment lost 7 bases, leaving 1 base of the junction unmatched. The length of the CDR3 is 11 residues. The germline gives CDR1 DFQATT, CDR2 SNEGSKA (reference sequence). Original methodology: To classify distant metastasis in papillary thyroid cancer, a model was built from CDR3 differences across clinicopathological groups. TCRdb recomputed clones from the PCR reads via MiXCR. The V and J calls and clone size are TCRdb's, not the authors'. This sample has about 17,000 clones, with about 28% found just once. In this sample, this clone is medium-sized. What it binds is not known. Before thyroid surgery, none of the patients had received any treatment.

Input material: tumor tissue. This sequence joins TRBV20-1 and TRBJ1-2, with TRBD1 matching over 9 bases. The source of this sequence is a female donor with papillary thyroid cancer or a benign thyroid nodule (not recorded which). Some clones in this sample may be carry-over from other donors' samples. CDR3 coding DNA: TGCAGTGTGGACAGGGGCTATGGCTACACCTTC. It encodes CSVDRGYGYTF.